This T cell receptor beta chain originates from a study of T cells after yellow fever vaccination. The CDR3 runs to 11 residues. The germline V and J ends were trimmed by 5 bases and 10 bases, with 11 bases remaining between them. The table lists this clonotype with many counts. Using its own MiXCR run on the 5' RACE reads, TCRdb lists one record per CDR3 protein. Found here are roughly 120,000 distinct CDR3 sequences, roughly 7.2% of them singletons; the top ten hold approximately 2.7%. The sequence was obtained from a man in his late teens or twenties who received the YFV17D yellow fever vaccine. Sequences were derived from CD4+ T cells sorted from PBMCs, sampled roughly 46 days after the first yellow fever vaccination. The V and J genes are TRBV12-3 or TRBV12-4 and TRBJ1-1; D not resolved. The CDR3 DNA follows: TGTGCCAGCAGTCTAAATTTTGGAGCTTTCTTT. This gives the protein CASSLNFGAFF.